The clone carrying this T cell receptor beta chain was counted a single time. What it binds is not known. The data are from a study of shared clonotypes between healthy human individuals. Study-level findings and limits: Clonotypes that were shared across a handful of donors made up around 5.5% of naive CD4 clonotypes.

CD8 cells classed as naive were CD45RO-negative and positively selected for CCR7, excluding terminally differentiated effector memory CD45RA+ cells. V lost 0 bases and J 6 bases, leaving 7 bases between the germline ends. The CDR3 sequence is 13 residues long. CDR1 MGHRA and CDR2 YSYEKL come from the germline V gene. Using immunoSEQ multiplex PCR, the repertoire was profiled, and TCRdb retains in-frame clones only, with some absent. The data contain roughly 1,800,000 clones, about 94% of them seen just once; the ten biggest clones take up 1% to 1.5%. This TCR came from a man aged 18 to 30 in good health. The sequenced sample was naive CD8+ T cells sorted from blood. The chain carries TRBV4-1 and TRBJ2-3, with D possibly TRBD2 on 6 matching bases. CDR3 sequence (DNA): TGCGCCAGCAGCCAAGATGGGGGGGATACGCAGTATTTT. This translates into CASSQDGGDTQYF.